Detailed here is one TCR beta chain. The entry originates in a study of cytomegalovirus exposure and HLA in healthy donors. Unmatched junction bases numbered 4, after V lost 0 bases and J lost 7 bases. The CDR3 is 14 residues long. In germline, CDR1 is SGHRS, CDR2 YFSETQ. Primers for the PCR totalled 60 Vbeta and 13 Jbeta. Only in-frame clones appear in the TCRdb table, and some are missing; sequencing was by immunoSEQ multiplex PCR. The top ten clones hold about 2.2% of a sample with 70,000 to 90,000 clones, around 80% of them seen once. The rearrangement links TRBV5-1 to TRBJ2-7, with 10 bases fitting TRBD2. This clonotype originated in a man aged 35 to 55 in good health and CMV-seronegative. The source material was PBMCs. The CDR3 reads CASSLALAGDEQYF. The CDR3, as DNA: TGCGCCAGCAGCTTGGCGCTAGCGGGAGATGAGCAGTACTTC.